This entry lists 15 T cell receptor beta chains sequenced from one sample in a study of radiotherapy plus CTLA-4 blockade in lung cancer. Assay used: immunoSEQ multiplex PCR; TCRdb lists only in-frame clones, some missing. The sample consists of tens of thousands of clones, more than 60% of them appearing once. The sequenced sample was peripheral blood, obtained from a patient treated with radiotherapy plus ipilimumab. The receptor set was obtained from a human donor with non-small cell lung cancer who had a partial response to radiotherapy plus ipilimumab.

The V gene is TRBV7-9, the J gene TRBJ1-6; 12 bases fit TRBD1. V lost 5 bases to trimming and J lost 9 bases; unmatched junction nucleotides: 5. The CDR3 consists of 15 residues. Germline loops: CDR1 SEHNR, CDR2 FQNEAQ (reference sequence). This CDR3 is CASSNRDRGLSPLHF. DNA for the CDR3: TGTGCCAGCAGCAACCGGGACAGGGGGCTTTCACCCCTCCACTTT.

The rearrangement joins TRBV4-1 to TRBJ1-2; D uncertain. In germline, CDR1 is MGHRA, CDR2 YSYEKL. Trimming took off 2 bases at V and 8 bases at J, with 12 bases between the two ends. The CDR3 consists of 13 residues. This CDR3 reads CASSQSGVLGYTF. The CDR3 DNA reads TGCGCCAGCAGCCAAAGCGGAGTGCTGGGCTACACCTTC.

This chain connects TRBV15 to TRBJ1-6, with D possibly being TRBD1 (5 bases). Germline values: CDR1 LNHNV, CDR2 YYDKDF (reference sequence). V gave up 2 bases and J gave up 6 bases, with 17 bases separating them. This CDR3 is 17 amino acids long. CDR3 nucleotides: TGTGCCACCAGCAGAAGAAATAACAGGCAGATTAATTCACCCCTCCACTTT. Its protein is CATSRRNNRQINSPLHF.

This clone was seen only a few times. The rearrangement uses TRBV5-6 and TRBJ2-1, with no clear D. Trimming cost V 0 bases and J 4 bases, with 11 bases left between them. This CDR3 spans 15 amino acids. Germline CDR1 is SGHDT and CDR2 is YYEEEE. The CDR3 loop is CASSLDSFWYNEQFF. The CDR3 bases are TGTGCCAGCAGCTTGGATAGCTTCTGGTACAATGAGCAGTTCTTC.

The rearrangement links TRBV6-1 to TRBJ1-5, with D possibly matching TRBD1 (5 bases). V lost 0 bases to trimming and J lost 3 bases, with 12 bases between them. Germline CDR1 MNHNS, CDR2 SASEGT. The CDR3 has 16 residues. The CDR3 loop reads CASSEAGGSPNQPQHF. The CDR3 region has the DNA TGTGCCAGCAGTGAAGCGGGGGGGAGCCCCAATCAGCCCCAGCATTTT.

This clone qualifies as medium-sized (0.01 to 0.1%). This sequence joins TRBV27 and TRBJ2-7, with D possibly TRBD1 on 5 matching bases. Trimming shortened V by 0 bases and J by 2 bases, and 14 bases separated the two germline ends. The V gene's germline CDR1 is MNHEY and CDR2 SMNVEV (reference sequence). CDR3 length: 16 residues. CDR3 DNA sequence: TGTGCCAGCAGTTTATCGTGGCGGACACCTACCTACGAGCAGTACTTC. As protein: CASSLSWRTPTYEQYF.

The genes are TRBV7-9 and TRBJ2-5, with 9 bases that match TRBD2. The DNA matches TRBJ2-7 better at its end, which makes the J call doubtful. The CDR3 runs 14 residues. Germline V CDR1 and CDR2: SEHNR, FQNEAQ (reference sequence). In DNA form, the CDR3 reads TGTGCCAGCAGCTTGGCGGGAGGGCGGTACGAGCAGTACTTC. This codes for CASSLAGGRYEQYF.

The chain carries TRBV19 and TRBJ2-1; 8 positions match TRBD2. This CDR3 is built from 15 residues. J gave up 6 bases and V 4 bases, and 8 bases lay outside the gene matches. Germline loops: CDR1 LNHDA, CDR2 SQIVND (reference sequence). The CDR3 region has the DNA TGTGCCAGTAGTAAGCGGGGGACTAGTCTCAATGAGCAGTTCTTC. The encoded protein is CASSKRGTSLNEQFF.

The genes are TRBV6-5 and TRBJ2-5; D is ambiguous. The ends were cut back, 4 bases at V and 10 bases at J, with 19 bases in the middle. This CDR3 is 14 amino acids long. Germline loops: CDR1 MNHEY, CDR2 SVGAGI. This CDR3 reads CASSSPWAAPGQYF. In nucleotides, the CDR3 is TGTGCCAGCAGTTCCCCTTGGGCCGCCCCTGGCCAGTACTTC.

The V and J genes are TRBV27 and TRBJ1-5; tentatively, D is TRBD1 (6 bases). Germline-derived CDR1 and CDR2 are MNHEY and SMNVEV (reference sequence). This CDR3 region has 18 residues. The V end was cut by 6 bases, the J end by 0 bases, with 21 bases between. The CDR3 DNA is TGTGCCAGCAGCCCGCGCTGGGGGGGCATAGATAGCAATCAGCCCCAGCATTTT. Protein sequence: CASSPRWGGIDSNQPQHF.

This clone occurred a few times. This chain links TRBV19 with TRBJ2-2, with D perhaps matching TRBD1 (5 bases). The germline V gene encodes CDR1 LNHDA and CDR2 SQIVND (reference sequence). Trimming stripped 4 bases from V and 2 bases from J, with 11 bases between. The CDR3 extends over 15 amino acids. The CDR3 DNA reads as TGTGCCAGTAGTACCACCCAGGGTAACACCGGGGAGCTGTTTTTT. This gives the protein CASSTTQGNTGELFF.

This clone was recorded a few times. The chain carries TRBV30 and TRBJ2-7, with D maybe TRBD2 (5 bases). CDR3 size: 13 residues. The germline V and J ends were trimmed by 1 base and 2 bases, with 9 bases remaining between them. Germline lookup yields CDR1 GTSNPN and CDR2 SVGIG (reference sequence). CDR3 nucleotides: TGTGCCTGGAGTGGCGGGCAGCCCTACGAGCAGTACTTC. Amino acid sequence: CAWSGGQPYEQYF.

The rearrangement joins TRBV27 to TRBJ2-1, with 9 bases lining up with TRBD2. Germline V gives CDR1 MNHEY, CDR2 SMNVEV (reference sequence). Germline trimming cut 2 bases from V and 2 bases from J; bases unmatched to any gene: 1. The length of the CDR3 is 15 residues. Here the CDR3 reads CASSLGGGAYNEQFF. The CDR3, as DNA: TGTGCCAGCAGTTTAGGCGGGGGGGCCTACAATGAGCAGTTCTTC.

V and J are TRBV6-5 and TRBJ2-7; D is possibly TRBD2 (6 bases). Germline-derived CDR1 and CDR2 are MNHEY and SVGAGI. Trimming took 6 bases from V and 2 from J, leaving 14 bases between them. This CDR3 spans 14 amino acids. The DNA of the CDR3 is TGTGCCAGCAGGACGGATAGCGGTACCTACGAGCAGTACTTC. Translated, it gives CASRTDSGTYEQYF.

J is TRBJ2-7 and V is TRBV29-1; 10 bases align to TRBD1. V dropped 6 bases and J dropped 6; count of bases not matched to a gene: 11. This CDR3 is built from 14 residues. The germline V gene encodes CDR1 SQVTM and CDR2 ANQGSEA. The CDR3 here is CSVAGTGVGSEQYF. The CDR3 DNA is TGCAGCGTCGCCGGGACAGGGGTGGGATCCGAGCAGTACTTC.